These 3 T cell receptor beta chains originate from one sample sequenced in a study of Graves' ophthalmopathy and Graves' hyperthyroidism. The sequenced template was RNA, covering the TCR beta CDR3 region. A first-round RT-PCR used HTBI primers, followed by a second-round multiplex PCR. Each CDR3 protein gets one entry after TCRdb re-called the multiplex PCR reads with MiXCR. The sample holds hundreds of thousands of distinct CDR3 sequences, under 50% seen once. Sample: peripheral blood. The receptor source for this set is an adult man with Graves' ophthalmopathy.

The chain is built from TRBV19 and TRBJ1-6, with D unclear. CDR3 length: 16 residues. Deletions cut 4 bases from V and 2 bases from J, with 12 bases between. Germline V gene lookup returns CDR1 LNHDA and CDR2 SQIVND (reference sequence). The CDR3 nucleotides read TGTGCCAGTAGTACCTCCAGGCGACCCTATAATTCACCCCTCCACTTT. It encodes CASSTSRRPYNSPLHF.

This clonotype was counted many times. This rearrangement joins TRBV29-1 to TRBJ1-1; 8 nucleotides line up with TRBD1. Germline assignment: CDR1 SQVTM and CDR2 ANQGSEA. Germline trimming cut 4 bases from V and 4 bases from J; bases unmatched to any gene: 5. This CDR3 spans 13 amino acids. The CDR3 loop is CSVATQGATEAFF. The CDR3 region has the DNA TGCAGCGTTGCAACTCAGGGGGCCACTGAAGCTTTCTTT. The full variable domain, in which reference TRBV29-1 and TRBJ1-1 provide the parts outside the CDR3, is SAVISQKPSRDICQRGTSLTIQCQVDSQVTMMFWYRQQPGQSLTLIATANQGSEATYESGFVIDKFPISRPNLTFSTLTVSNMSPEDSSIYLCSVATQGATEAFFGQGTRLTVV.

The genes are TRBV7-8 and TRBJ2-7, with D possibly being TRBD1 (7 bases). The CDR3 runs 18 residues. Germline CDR1 SGHVS, CDR2 FQNEAQ. Trimming stripped 5 bases from V and 3 bases from J, with 26 bases between. The CDR3 spells CASSVELPARDSLYEQYF. The CDR3 region has the DNA TGTGCCAGCAGCGTTGAACTCCCTGCGCGGGACAGCCTCTACGAGCAGTACTTC.